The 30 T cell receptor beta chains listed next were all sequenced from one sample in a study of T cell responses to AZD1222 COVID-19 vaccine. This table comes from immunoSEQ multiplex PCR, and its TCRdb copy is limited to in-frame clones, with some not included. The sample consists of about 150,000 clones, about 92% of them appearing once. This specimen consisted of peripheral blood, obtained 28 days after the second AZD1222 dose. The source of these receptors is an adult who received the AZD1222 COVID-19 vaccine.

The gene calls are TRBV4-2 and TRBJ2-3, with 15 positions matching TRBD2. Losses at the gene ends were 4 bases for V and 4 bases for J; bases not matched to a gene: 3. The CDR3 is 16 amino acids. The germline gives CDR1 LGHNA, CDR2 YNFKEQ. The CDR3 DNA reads TGTGCCAGCAGCCCCAGGACTAGCGGGAGGGCAGATACGCAGTATTTT. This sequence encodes CASSPRTSGRADTQYF.

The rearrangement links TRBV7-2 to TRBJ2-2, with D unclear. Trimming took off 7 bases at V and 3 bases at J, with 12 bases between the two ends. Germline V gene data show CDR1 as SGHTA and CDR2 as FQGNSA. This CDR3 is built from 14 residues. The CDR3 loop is CASIALAHTGELFF. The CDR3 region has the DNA TGTGCCAGCATAGCTCTGGCGCACACCGGGGAGCTGTTTTTT.

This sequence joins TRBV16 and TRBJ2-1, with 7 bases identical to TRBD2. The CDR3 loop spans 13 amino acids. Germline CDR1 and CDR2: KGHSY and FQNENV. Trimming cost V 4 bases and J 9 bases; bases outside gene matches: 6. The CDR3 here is CASSPGEGLEQFF. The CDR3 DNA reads TGTGCCAGCAGCCCGGGGGAGGGGCTTGAGCAGTTCTTC.

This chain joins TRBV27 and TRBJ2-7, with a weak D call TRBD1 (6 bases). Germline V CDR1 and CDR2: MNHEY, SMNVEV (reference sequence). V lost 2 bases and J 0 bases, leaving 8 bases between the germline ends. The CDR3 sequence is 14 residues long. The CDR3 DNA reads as TGTGCCAGCAGTTTAATGACAGGCTCCTACGAGCAGTACTTC. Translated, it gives CASSLMTGSYEQYF.

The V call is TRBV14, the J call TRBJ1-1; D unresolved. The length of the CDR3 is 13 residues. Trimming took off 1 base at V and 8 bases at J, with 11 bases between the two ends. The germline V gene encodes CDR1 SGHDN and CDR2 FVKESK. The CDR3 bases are TGTGCCAGCAGCCAAGGTCTTCACCGCGAAGCTTTCTTT. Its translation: CASSQGLHREAFF. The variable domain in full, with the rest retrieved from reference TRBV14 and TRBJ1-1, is EAGVTQFPSHSVIEKGQTVTLRCDPISGHDNLYWYRRVMGKEIKFLLHFVKESKQDESGMPNNRFLAERTGGTYSTLKVQPAELEDSGVYFCASSQGLHREAFFGQGTRLTVV.

In DNA, the CDR3 is TGCGCCAGCAGCTTACCGGACTTCTATGGCTACACCTTC. This translates into CASSLPDFYGYTF. The chain carries TRBV5-1 and TRBJ1-2; D gene uncertain. The CDR3 runs to 13 residues. V was shortened by 2 bases and J by 4 bases, with 9 bases between the two germline ends. CDR1 is SGHRS, CDR2 YFSETQ, per germline. The complete variable domain, with remaining parts taken from reference TRBV5-1 and TRBJ1-2, reads KAGVTQTPRYLIKTRGQQVTLSCSPISGHRSVSWYQQTPGQGLQFLFEYFSETQRNKGNFPGRFSGRQFSNSRSEMNVSTLELGDSALYLCASSLPDFYGYTFGSGTRLTVV.

Written as DNA, the CDR3 is TGTGCCAGTAGTATCAGGGGATATGGCTACACCTTC. Protein sequence: CASSIRGYGYTF. The genes are TRBV19 and TRBJ1-2, with D possibly TRBD1 on 6 matching bases. Germline V gene lookup returns CDR1 LNHDA and CDR2 SQIVND (reference sequence). V dropped 3 bases and J dropped 5 bases, with 7 bases sitting between them. This CDR3 is built from 12 residues.

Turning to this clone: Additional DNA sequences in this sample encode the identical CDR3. In nucleotides, the CDR3 is TGTGCCAGCAGTCTCAGGCACACTGAAGCTTTCTTT. Protein product: CASSLRHTEAFF. V is TRBV28 and J is TRBJ1-1, with D unclear. The germline V gene encodes CDR1 MDHEN and CDR2 SYDVKM. The CDR3 has 12 amino acids. Trimming removed 5 bases at V and 3 bases at J, with 7 bases between.

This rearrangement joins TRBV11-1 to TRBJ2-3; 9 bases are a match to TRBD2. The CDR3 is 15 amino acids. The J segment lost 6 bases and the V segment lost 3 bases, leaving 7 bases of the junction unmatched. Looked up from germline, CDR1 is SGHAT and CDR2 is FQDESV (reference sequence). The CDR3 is CASSFMRGGMDTQYF. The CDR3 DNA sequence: TGTGCCAGCAGCTTCATGCGGGGGGGTATGGATACGCAGTATTTT.

Written as DNA, the CDR3 is TGTGCCAGCAGTTACGAGGGCCTAGCGGGAGGCAATGAGCAGTTCTTC. Its translation is CASSYEGLAGGNEQFF. The V and J genes are TRBV6-5 and TRBJ2-1; 11 bases are a match to TRBD2. Germline V gives CDR1 MNHEY, CDR2 SVGAGI. This CDR3 contains 16 residues. With V trimmed by 2 bases and J by 6 bases, 6 bases remained unmatched.

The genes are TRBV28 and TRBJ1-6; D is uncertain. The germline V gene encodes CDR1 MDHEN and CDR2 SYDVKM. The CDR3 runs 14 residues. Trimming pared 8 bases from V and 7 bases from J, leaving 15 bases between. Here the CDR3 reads CASSGRAGNSPLHF. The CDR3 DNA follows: TGTGCCAGCTCCGGGAGGGCTGGGAATTCACCCCTCCACTTT.

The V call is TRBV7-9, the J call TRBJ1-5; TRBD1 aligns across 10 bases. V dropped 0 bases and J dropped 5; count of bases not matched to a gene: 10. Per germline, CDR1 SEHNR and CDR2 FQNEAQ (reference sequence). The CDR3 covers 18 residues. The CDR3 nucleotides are TGTGCCAGCAGCTTAGCCCAAATCGACAGGGGGCTCTATCAGCCCCAGCATTTT. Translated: CASSLAQIDRGLYQPQHF.

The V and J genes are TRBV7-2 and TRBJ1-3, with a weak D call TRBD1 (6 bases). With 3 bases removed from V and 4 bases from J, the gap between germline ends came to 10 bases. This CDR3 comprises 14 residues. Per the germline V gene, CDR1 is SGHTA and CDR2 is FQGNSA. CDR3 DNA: TGTGCCAGCAGCTTCCGGACAGAAGGAAACACCATATATTTT. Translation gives CASSFRTEGNTIYF.

CDR3: CASSEGLSYQETQYF. In nucleotides, the CDR3 is TGTGCCAGCAGTGAAGGACTGTCGTACCAAGAGACCCAGTACTTC. This chain uses TRBV25-1 with TRBJ2-5; a weak D match, TRBD2 (5 bases). CDR1 is MGHDK and CDR2 is SYGVNS in the germline V gene. CDR3 length: 15 residues. Trimming removed 2 bases from V and 0 bases from J, with 10 bases in between. The entire variable domain, with the rest obtained from reference TRBV25-1 and TRBJ2-5, is as follows: EADIYQTPRYLVIGTGKKITLECSQTMGHDKMYWYQQDPGMELHLIHYSYGVNSTEKGDLSSESTVSRIRTEHFPLTLESARPSHTSQYLCASSEGLSYQETQYFGPGTRLLVL.

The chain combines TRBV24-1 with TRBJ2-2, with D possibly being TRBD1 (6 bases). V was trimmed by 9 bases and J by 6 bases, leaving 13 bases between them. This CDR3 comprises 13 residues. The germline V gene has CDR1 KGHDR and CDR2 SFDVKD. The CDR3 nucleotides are TGTGCCACCCGAGGGTCAGGGGCCGGGGAGCTGTTTTTT. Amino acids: CATRGSGAGELFF.

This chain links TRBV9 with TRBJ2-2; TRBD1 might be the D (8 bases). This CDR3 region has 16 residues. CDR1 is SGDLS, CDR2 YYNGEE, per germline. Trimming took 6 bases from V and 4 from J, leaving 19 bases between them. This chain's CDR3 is CASTQGAGVGTGELFF. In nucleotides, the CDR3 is TGTGCCAGCACCCAGGGGGCGGGAGTTGGCACCGGGGAGCTGTTTTTT.

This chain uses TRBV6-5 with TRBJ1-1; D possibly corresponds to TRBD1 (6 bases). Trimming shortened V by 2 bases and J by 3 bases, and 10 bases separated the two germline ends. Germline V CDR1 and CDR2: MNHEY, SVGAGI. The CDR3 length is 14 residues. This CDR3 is CASSYIGGDTEAFF. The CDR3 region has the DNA TGTGCCAGCAGTTACATAGGGGGGGACACTGAAGCTTTCTTT.

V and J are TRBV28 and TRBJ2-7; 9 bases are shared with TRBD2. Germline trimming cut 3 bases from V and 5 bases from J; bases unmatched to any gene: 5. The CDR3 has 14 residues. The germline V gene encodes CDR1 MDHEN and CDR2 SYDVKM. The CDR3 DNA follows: TGTGCCAGCAGTTTCCCTAGCGGGAAGGACGAGCAGTACTTC. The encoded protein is CASSFPSGKDEQYF. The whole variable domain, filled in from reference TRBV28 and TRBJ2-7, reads DVKVTQSSRYLVKRTGEKVFLECVQDMDHENMFWYRQDPGLGLRLIYFSYDVKMKEKGDIPEGYSVSREKKERFSLILESASTNQTSMYLCASSFPSGKDEQYFGPGTRLTVT.

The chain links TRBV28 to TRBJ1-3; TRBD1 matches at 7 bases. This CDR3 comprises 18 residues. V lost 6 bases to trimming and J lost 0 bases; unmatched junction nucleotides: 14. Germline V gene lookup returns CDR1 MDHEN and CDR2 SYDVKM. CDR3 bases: TGTGCCAGCAGCCCACCATCCTCGACAGGGCACTCTGGAAACACCATATATTTT. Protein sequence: CASSPPSSTGHSGNTIYF.

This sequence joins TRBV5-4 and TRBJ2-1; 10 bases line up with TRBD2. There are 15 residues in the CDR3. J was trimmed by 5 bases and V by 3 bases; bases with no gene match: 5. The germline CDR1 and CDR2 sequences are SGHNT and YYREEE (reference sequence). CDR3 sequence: CASSWGTSADNEQFF. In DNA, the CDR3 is TGTGCCAGCAGCTGGGGGACTAGCGCAGACAATGAGCAGTTCTTC.

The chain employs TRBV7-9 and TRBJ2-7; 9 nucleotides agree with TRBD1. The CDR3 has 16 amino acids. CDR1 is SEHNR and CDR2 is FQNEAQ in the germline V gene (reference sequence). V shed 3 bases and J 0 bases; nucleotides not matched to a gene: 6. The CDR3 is CASSFFGQGSSYEQYF. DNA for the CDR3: TGTGCCAGCAGCTTCTTCGGACAGGGGAGCTCCTACGAGCAGTACTTC.

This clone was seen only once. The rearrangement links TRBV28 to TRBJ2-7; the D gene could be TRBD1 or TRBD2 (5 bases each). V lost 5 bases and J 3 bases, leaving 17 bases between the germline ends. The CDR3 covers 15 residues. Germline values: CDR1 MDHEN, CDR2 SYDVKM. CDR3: CASSATGTVFYEQYF. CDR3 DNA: TGTGCCAGCAGTGCAACCGGGACGGTCTTCTACGAGCAGTACTTC.

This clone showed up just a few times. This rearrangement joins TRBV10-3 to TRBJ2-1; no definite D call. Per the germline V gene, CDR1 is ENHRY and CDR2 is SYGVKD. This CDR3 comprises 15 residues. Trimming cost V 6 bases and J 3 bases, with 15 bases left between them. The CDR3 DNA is TGTGCCATCAGAGATATTGGAGAGCGCTACAATGAGCAGTTCTTC. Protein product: CAIRDIGERYNEQFF.

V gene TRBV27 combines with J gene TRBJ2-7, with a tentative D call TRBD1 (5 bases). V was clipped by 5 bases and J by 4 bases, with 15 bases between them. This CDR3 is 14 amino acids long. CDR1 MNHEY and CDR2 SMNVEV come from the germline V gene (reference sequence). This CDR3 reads CASSTGPGSYEQYF. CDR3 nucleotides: TGTGCCAGCAGTACCGGGCCAGGGTCTTACGAGCAGTACTTC.

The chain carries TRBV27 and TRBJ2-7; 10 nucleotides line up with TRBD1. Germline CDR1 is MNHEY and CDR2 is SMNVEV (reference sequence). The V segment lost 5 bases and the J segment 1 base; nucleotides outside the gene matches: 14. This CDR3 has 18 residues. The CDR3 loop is CASSPYPPGQGWSYEQYF. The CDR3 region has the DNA TGTGCCAGCAGTCCATATCCCCCGGGACAGGGGTGGTCCTACGAGCAGTACTTC.

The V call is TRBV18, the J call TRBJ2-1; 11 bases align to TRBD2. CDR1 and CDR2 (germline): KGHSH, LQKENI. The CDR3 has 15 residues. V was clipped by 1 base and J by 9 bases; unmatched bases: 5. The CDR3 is CASSPRLAGGSEQFF. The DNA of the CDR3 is TGTGCCAGCTCACCACGGCTAGCGGGAGGCTCTGAGCAGTTCTTC.

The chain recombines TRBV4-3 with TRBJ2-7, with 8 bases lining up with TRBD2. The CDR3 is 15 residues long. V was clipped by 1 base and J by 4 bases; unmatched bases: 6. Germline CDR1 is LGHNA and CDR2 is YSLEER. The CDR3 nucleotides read TGCGCCAGCAGCCAAGGGACTAGCCGGAGGTACGAGCAGTACTTC. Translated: CASSQGTSRRYEQYF.

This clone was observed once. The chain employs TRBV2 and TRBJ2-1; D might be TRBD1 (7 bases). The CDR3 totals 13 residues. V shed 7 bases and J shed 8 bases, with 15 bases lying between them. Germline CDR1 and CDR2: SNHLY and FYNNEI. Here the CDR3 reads CASNKDRDYEQFF. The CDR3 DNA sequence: TGTGCCAGCAACAAAGACAGGGACTATGAGCAGTTCTTC.

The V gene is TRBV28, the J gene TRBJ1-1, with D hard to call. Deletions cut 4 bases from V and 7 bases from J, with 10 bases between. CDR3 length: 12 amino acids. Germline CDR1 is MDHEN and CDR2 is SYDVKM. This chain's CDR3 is CASSSMSIEAFF. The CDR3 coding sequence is TGTGCCAGCAGTTCAATGTCTATTGAAGCTTTCTTT.

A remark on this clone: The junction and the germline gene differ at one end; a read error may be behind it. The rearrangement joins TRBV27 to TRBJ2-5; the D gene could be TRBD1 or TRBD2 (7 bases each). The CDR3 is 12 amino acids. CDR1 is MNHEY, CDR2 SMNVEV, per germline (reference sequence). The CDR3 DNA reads TGTGCCAGCAGTTCTCAAGCGGGACAGCTCCACTTC. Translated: CASSSQAGQLHF.